What follows is one T cell receptor beta chain and its context. Only a few counts were recorded for this clone. The target of this receptor is not known. Within one base of it there is no much larger clone, and no base qualities were kept. The CDR3 regions of human TCRbeta chains were subjected to immunosequencing. For the original study's pipeline: Repertoire TCRs were matched against a reference library of SARS-CoV-2-specific TCRs generated with the MIRA antigen-specificity platform. Breadth was defined as the fraction of unique TCRs that were SARS-CoV-2-associated, and depth was defined as the fraction of total T cells that were SARS-CoV-2-associated. Using the MIRA data, each spike-specific TCR was assigned both to the spike region to which the TCR was reactive and to a CD4 or CD8 class. Log10-transformed breadth and depth values were compared by one-way ANOVA with Sidak's multiple comparisons tests. The table was pulled from immuneACCESS by TCRdb, which kept in-frame rearrangements only. Such tables lose some clones; where checked, under half of the loss comes from unresolved V genes, and the rest has no known cause. D and trimming come from the DNA, and the V and J calls and clone size come from that table. The sample table contains 150,000 to 250,000 clones; only one count was recorded for approximately 93% of them. The top ten clones comprise 3% to 3.5% of the sample.

In light of the paper, this sample's time point label describes: about 28 days (+/-7) after the second vaccine dose. Because spike-specific TCR depth and breadth did not differ between the two schedules, AZD1222 recipients who got a second dose at roughly 4 weeks were pooled with those who got a second dose at roughly 12 weeks. Vaccinee samples were obtained from the UK trials COV001 and COV002, which included a single-blind randomized controlled phase 2/3 trial of AZD1222 (ChAdOx1 nCoV-19) in healthy adults. Trial participant PBMC samples were collected at day 0 and day 28 after the second dose for TCRbeta chain sequencing. CDR1 and CDR2, looked up from the germline V gene (reference sequence), are LNHDA and SQIVND. The cysteine opens and the phenylalanine closes a CDR3 of 16 amino acids. Kept here is only the CDR3 DNA, which spans 48 bases and is read in frame from base 1. V and J lose 3 bases and 0 bases, and a span of 12 bases separates them.

The data stem from a study of T cell responses to AZD1222 COVID-19 vaccine (dated by TCRdb to the early 2020s). At the level of the whole study: TCR sequencing covered roughly 230 trial participants: 200 to 220 given two doses of AZD1222 and 26 given two doses of MenACWY control vaccine. Enrollment into the trials was organized by age into subgroups of 18-55, 56-69 and 70-plus years, and those subgroups contained 148, 28 and 57 TCR-sequenced participants, respectively. What the research found in general, with its limitations: CD4 TCRs associated with the vaccine covered the entire spike protein, and the dominant responses were in regions 160-218 and 743-854. Spike-specific TCR breadth and depth rose significantly after two AZD1222 doses compared with day 0 and with MenACWY recipients. Conclusions about previously exposed vaccinees were limited because only six AZD1222 recipients were SARS-CoV-2 seropositive at baseline. Participants were mostly white British and included more females than males, and it was suggested by the authors that clonal diversity may have been underestimated. Nearly half of unique spike-specific TCRs reportedly recognized epitopes outside regions mutated in the B.1.351 and B.1.1.7 variants. Because no day 14 peak-response samples were available, the repertoires could be characterized only after the peak T cell response. In the small 56-69-year group, the increase in depth fell short of significance, most likely because of low power.

The sequences come from peripheral blood, collected 28 days after the second AZD1222 dose. The TCR originated in an adult who received the AZD1222 COVID-19 vaccine. Rearrangement joined TRBV19 to TRBJ2-1; TRBD2 is possibly the D segment (6 matching bases). The CDR3 protein is CASSISAGSSYNEQFF. The DNA reads TGTGCCAGTAGTATTTCGGCGGGAAGCTCCTACAATGAGCAGTTCTTC.